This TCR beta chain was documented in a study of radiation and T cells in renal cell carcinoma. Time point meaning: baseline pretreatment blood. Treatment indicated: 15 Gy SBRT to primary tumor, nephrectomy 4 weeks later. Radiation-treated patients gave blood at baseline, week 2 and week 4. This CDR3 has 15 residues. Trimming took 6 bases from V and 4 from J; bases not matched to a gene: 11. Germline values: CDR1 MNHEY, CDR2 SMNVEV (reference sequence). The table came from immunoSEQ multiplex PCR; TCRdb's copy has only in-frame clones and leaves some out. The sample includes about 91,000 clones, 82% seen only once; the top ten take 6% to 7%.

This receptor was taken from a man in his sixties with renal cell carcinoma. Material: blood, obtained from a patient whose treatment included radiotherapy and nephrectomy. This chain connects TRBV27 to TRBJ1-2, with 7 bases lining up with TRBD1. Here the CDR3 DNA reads TGTGCCAGCAGAACCGAATCCGGGACAGTCTATGGCTACACCTTC. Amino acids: CASRTESGTVYGYTF.